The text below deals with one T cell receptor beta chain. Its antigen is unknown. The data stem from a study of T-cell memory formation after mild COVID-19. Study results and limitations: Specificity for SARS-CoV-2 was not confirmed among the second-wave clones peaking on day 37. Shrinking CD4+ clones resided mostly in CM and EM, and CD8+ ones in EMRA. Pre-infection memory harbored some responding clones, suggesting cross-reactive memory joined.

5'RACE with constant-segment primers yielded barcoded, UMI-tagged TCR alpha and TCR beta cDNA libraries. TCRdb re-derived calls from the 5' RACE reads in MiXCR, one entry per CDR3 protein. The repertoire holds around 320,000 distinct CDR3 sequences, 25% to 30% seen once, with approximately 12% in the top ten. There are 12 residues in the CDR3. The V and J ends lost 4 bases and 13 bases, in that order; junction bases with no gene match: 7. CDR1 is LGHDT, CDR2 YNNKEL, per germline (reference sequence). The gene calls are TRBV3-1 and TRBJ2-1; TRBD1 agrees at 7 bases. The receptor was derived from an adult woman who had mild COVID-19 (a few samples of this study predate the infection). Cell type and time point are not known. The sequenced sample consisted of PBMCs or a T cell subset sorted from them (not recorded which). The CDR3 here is CASSPRTGPQFF. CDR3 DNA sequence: TGTGCCAGCAGCCCCAGGACAGGCCCTCAGTTCTTC.